This T cell receptor beta chain was captured in a study of shared clonotypes between healthy human individuals. As concerns this clone: Its antigen is undetermined.

Only CD45RO-negative cells positively selected for CCR7 counted as naive CD8 cells, so terminally differentiated effector memory CD45RA+ cells were excluded. V was pared by 0 bases and J by 3 bases, with 3 bases between. CDR3 length: 13 residues. Germline V gives CDR1 MNHEY, CDR2 SMNVEV (reference sequence). Only in-frame clones appear in the TCRdb table, and some are missing; sequencing was by immunoSEQ multiplex PCR. The sample lists over 2 million clones; less than 95% were seen once. Study findings and constraints: Compared with memory subsets, naive subsets generally had larger estimated richness.

The origin of this receptor is a man aged 18 to 29 in good health. This sequence joins TRBV27 and TRBJ1-3; no clear D gene. Sequences were obtained from naive CD8+ T cells sorted from blood. This chain's CDR3 is CASSLSYGNTIYF. The DNA of the CDR3 is TGTGCCAGCAGTTTATCGTATGGAAACACCATATATTTT.